The source of this T cell receptor beta chain is a study of a mutant IDH1 vaccine in newly diagnosed glioma. Turning to the study itself: Patients received vaccination from 4-6 weeks after radiotherapy alone, or with temozolomide cycles. Most patients had radiochemotherapy with temozolomide before enrollment; others had one alone.

A word on this clone: Its antigen is unknown.

The time point: week 35, safety follow-up. Topical imiquimod was applied with each vaccine dose, which held 300 ug of mutant IDH1 20-mer peptide. The patients were given eight vaccinations, one each in weeks 1, 3, 5, 7, 11, 15, 19 and 23. New WHO grade 3 or 4 astrocytomas that were IDH1-mutant and ATRX-lost had been found in donors. Profiled with immunoSEQ multiplex PCR; TCRdb holds only in-frame clones, not every one. Of just over 65,000 clones listed, around 82% were seen once; the top ten hold about 12%. Deletions cut 5 bases from V and 1 base from J, with 19 bases between. Germline CDR1 reads SGHDN; CDR2 reads FVKESK. This CDR3 spans 17 amino acids.

The sequence came from a man younger than 35 with glioma. J is TRBJ2-3 and V is TRBV14; D is perhaps TRBD2 (6 bases). The sample in question was PBMCs, obtained from a glioma patient whose treatment included an IDH1 peptide vaccine. The CDR3 sequence: CASSSPIRRGGTDTQYF. Here the CDR3 DNA reads TGTGCCAGCAGCTCCCCCATTCGGCGGGGAGGCACAGATACGCAGTATTTT. Full variable domain (missing parts from reference TRBV14 and TRBJ2-3): EAGVTQFPSHSVIEKGQTVTLRCDPISGHDNLYWYRRVMGKEIKFLLHFVKESKQDESGMPNNRFLAERTGGTYSTLKVQPAELEDSGVYFCASSSPIRRGGTDTQYFGPGTRLTVL.